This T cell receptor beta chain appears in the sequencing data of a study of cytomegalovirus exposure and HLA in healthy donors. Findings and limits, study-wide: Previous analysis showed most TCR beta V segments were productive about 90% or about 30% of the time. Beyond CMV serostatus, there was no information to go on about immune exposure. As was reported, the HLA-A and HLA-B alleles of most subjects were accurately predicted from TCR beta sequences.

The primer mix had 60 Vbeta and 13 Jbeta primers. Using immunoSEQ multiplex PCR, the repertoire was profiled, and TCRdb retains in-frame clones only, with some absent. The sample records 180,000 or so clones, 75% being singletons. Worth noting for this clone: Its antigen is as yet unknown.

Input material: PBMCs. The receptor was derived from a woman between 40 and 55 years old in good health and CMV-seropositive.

In DNA form, the CDR3 reads TGTGCCAGCAGCGTAGCGTTAGGACAAGACACTGAAGCTTTCTTT. Translation: CASSVALGQDTEAFF. The V call is TRBV9, the J call TRBJ1-1; tentatively, D is TRBD1 (5 bases). The CDR3 sequence is 15 residues long. Trimming removed 0 bases at V and 3 bases at J, with 12 bases between. Germline CDR1 is SGDLS and CDR2 is YYNGEE.